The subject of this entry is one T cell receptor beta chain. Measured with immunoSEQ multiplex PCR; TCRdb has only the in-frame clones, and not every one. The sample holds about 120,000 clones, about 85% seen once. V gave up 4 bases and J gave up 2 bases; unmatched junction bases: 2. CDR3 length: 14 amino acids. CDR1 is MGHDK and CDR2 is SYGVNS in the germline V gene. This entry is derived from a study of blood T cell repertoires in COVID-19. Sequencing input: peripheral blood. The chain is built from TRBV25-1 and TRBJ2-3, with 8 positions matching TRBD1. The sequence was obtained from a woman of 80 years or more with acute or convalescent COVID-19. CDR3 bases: TGTGCCAGCAGTGGGGACAGGATCACAGATACGCAGTATTTT. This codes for CASSGDRITDTQYF.